A selection of T cell receptor beta chains follows, all from one sample in a study of beta chain features in type 1 diabetes. Measured with immunoSEQ multiplex PCR; TCRdb has only the in-frame clones, and not every one. The data show a few hundred thousand clones, 20% seen once. The sequenced material came from naive CD4+ T cells from blood. Receptors originate from a middle-aged woman with type 1 diabetes. CDR3s include the opening cysteine and the closing phenylalanine or tryptophan. Each record gives: V gene, CDR3 length, clone size, J gene, D gene, CDR3 DNA, CDR3 protein. The D gene is left open where the match is weak. Not all rows give a size; the values are once, few, many and, for expanded clones, a class.

TRBV7-9	16	-	TRBJ2-1	TRBD2	TGTGCCAGCAGGCCCAGCGGGAGCTACTTTTACAATGAGCAGTTCTTC	CASRPSGSYFYNEQFF
TRBV2	12	-	TRBJ2-7	TRBD1	TGTGCCAGCAACAGGGGGAGTTACGAGCAGTACTTC	CASNRGSYEQYF
TRBV27	13	-	TRBJ2-5	-	TGTGCCAGCAGTCCACGGAGCAGAGAGACCCAGTACTTC	CASSPRSRETQYF
TRBV4-2	15	-	TRBJ2-5	-	TGTGCCAGCAGCCAAGATCTGGGGCAGGGGGGGACCCAGTACTTC	CASSQDLGQGGTQYF
TRBV4-2	16	-	TRBJ1-2	TRBD1	TGTGCCAGCAGCCAAGGGACAGGGGGCACTAACTATGGCTACACCTTC	CASSQGTGGTNYGYTF
TRBV11-2	11	few	TRBJ1-2	-	TGTGCCAGCAGCTTAGGGCATGGCTACACCTTC	CASSLGHGYTF
TRBV7-2	15	-	TRBJ2-6	-	TGTGCCAGCAGCTTAGACAGCTCTGGGGCCAACGTCCTGACTTTC	CASSLDSSGANVLTF
TRBV9	15	-	TRBJ2-2	-	TGTGCCAGCAGCGTAGTTAGCACGAACACCGGGGAGCTGTTTTTT	CASSVVSTNTGELFF
TRBV18	15	-	TRBJ1-1	TRBD1	TGTGCCAGCTCCCCAGGGACAGGCAAGAACACTGAAGCTTTCTTT	CASSPGTGKNTEAFF
TRBV11-2	14	-	TRBJ1-1	-	TGTGCCAGCAGCGTGACTTGGAGGGACACTGAAGCTTTCTTT	CASSVTWRDTEAFF
TRBV13	14	-	TRBJ2-4	-	TGTGCCAGCAGCTTTCCGGGAGCCAAAAACATTCAGTACTTC	CASSFPGAKNIQYF
TRBV4-3	19	-	TRBJ2-2	TRBD2	TGCGCCAGCAGCCGGGGGACGACACTAGCGGGGGGGCTCACCGGGGAGCTGTTTTTT	CASSRGTTLAGGLTGELFF
TRBV7-9	14	-	TRBJ2-1	-	TGTGCCAGCAGCTTGACTGGACGGGGGAATGAGCAGTTCTTC	CASSLTGRGNEQFF
TRBV9	21	-	TRBJ2-3	-	TGTGCCAGCAGTAGTCCTCCTCCCCTGGGACTCCGATCACTGAGCACAGATACGCAGTATTTT	CASSSPPPLGLRSLSTDTQYF
TRBV18	13	few	TRBJ1-2	TRBD1	TGTGCCAGCTCGTCAGGGACAGGTGATGGCTACACCTTC	CASSSGTGDGYTF
TRBV18	13	-	TRBJ1-1	TRBD1	TGTGCCAGCTCACCCGGACAGGGCACTGAAGCTTTCTTT	CASSPGQGTEAFF
TRBV18	15	-	TRBJ1-4	-	TGTGCCAGCTCACCCCGCGGGAGAGCTAATGAAAAACTGTTTTTT	CASSPRGRANEKLFF
TRBV4-3	17	few	TRBJ2-1	-	TGCGCCAGCAGCCACCCCCCGGGGGAGAGATCCTACAATGAGCAGTTCTTC	CASSHPPGERSYNEQFF
TRBV18	13	-	TRBJ1-1	-	TGTGCCAGCTCACCACGGGGGGAGACTGAAGCTTTCTTT	CASSPRGETEAFF
TRBV6-5	13	-	TRBJ1-1	-	TGTGCCAGCAGGAAACTCGTGAACACTGAAGCTTTCTTT	CASRKLVNTEAFF
TRBV14	16	few	TRBJ2-3	TRBD2	TGTGCCAGCAGCCGAAAACTAGCGGGAGTGGGAGATACGCAGTATTTT	CASSRKLAGVGDTQYF
TRBV4-2	16	-	TRBJ2-7	-	TGTGCCAGCAGCCAAGAATCACAGGCCCTCTCCTACGAGCAGTACTTC	CASSQESQALSYEQYF
TRBV30	15	-	TRBJ1-2	TRBD1	TGTGCCTGGAGTGCCTGGGACAGAGGGGCCCGGGGCTACACCTTC	CAWSAWDRGARGYTF
TRBV25-1	17	-	TRBJ2-3	TRBD2	TGTGCCAGCAGTGAGTCGACTAGCGGGGGCGGCACAGATACGCAGTATTTT	CASSESTSGGGTDTQYF
TRBV5-4	14	-	TRBJ1-2	-	TGTGCCAGCAGCTTGGGGGGAGACACCTATGGCTACACCTTC	CASSLGGDTYGYTF
TRBV15	13	-	TRBJ2-5	-	TGTGCCACCAGCCTCAGGGGCCGGGAGACCCAGTACTTC	CATSLRGRETQYF
TRBV30	15	few	TRBJ1-2	-	TGTGCCTGGAGGCGAGGCCCCTCGAAGGGGTATGGCTACACCTTC	CAWRRGPSKGYGYTF